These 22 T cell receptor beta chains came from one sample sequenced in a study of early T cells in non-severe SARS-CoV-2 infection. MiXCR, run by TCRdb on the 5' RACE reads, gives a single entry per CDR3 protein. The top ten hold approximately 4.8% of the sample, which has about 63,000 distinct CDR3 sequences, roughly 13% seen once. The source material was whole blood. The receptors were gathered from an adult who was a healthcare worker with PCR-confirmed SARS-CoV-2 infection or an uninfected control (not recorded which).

The CDR3 spells CSVEISYEQYF. CDR3 DNA sequence: TGCAGCGTTGAAATCAGTTACGAGCAGTACTTC. The chain carries TRBV29-1 and TRBJ2-7; D is unresolved. V was cut by 2 bases and J by 4 bases, with 6 bases left in between. The CDR3 is 11 residues long. The germline CDR1 and CDR2 sequences are SQVTM and ANQGSEA.

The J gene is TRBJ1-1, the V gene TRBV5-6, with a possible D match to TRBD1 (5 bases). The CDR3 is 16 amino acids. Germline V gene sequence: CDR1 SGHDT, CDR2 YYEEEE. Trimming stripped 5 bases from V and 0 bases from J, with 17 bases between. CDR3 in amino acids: CASRPEGLSMNTEAFF. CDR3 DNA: TGTGCCAGCAGGCCCGAGGGGCTATCTATGAACACTGAAGCTTTCTTT.

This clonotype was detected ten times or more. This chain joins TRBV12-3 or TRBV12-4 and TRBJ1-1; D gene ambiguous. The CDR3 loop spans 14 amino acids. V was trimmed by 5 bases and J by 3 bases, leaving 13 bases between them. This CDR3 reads CASSGLFRDTEAFF. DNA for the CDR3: TGTGCCAGCAGTGGATTATTCCGGGACACTGAAGCTTTCTTT.

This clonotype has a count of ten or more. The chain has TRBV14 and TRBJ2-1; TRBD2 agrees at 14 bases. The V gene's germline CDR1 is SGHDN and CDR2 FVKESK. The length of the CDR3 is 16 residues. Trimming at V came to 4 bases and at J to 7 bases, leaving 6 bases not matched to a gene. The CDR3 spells CASSLRTSGGRNEQFF. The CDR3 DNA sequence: TGTGCCAGCAGCCTCCGGACTAGCGGGGGGAGGAATGAGCAGTTCTTC.

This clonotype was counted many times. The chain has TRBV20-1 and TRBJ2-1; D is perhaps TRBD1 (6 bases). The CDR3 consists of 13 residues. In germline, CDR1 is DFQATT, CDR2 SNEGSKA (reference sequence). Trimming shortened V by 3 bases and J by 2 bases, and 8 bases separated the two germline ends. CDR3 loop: CSASQGPYNEQFF. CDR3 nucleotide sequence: TGCAGTGCTAGTCAGGGGCCCTACAATGAGCAGTTCTTC.

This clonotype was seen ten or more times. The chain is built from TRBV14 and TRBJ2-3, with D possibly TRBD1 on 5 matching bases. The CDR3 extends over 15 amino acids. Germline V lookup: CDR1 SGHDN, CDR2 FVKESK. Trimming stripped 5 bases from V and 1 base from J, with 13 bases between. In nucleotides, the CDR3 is TGTGCCAGCAGCTCCAGGGTGGAGCGCACAGATACGCAGTATTTT. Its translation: CASSSRVERTDTQYF. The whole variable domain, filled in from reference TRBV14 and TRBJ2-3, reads EAGVTQFPSHSVIEKGQTVTLRCDPISGHDNLYWYRRVMGKEIKFLLHFVKESKQDESGMPNNRFLAERTGGTYSTLKVQPAELEDSGVYFCASSSRVERTDTQYFGPGTRLTVL.

The CDR3 nucleotides are TGTGCCAGCAGCTGGACATCCTTGCCCCCGGAAAAACTGTTTTTT. Protein sequence: CASSWTSLPPEKLFF. The chain employs TRBV27 and TRBJ1-4; a possible D gene is TRBD1 (5 bases). The CDR3 runs to 15 residues. The germline V gene has CDR1 MNHEY and CDR2 SMNVEV (reference sequence). V was clipped by 6 bases and J by 8 bases, with 19 bases between them.

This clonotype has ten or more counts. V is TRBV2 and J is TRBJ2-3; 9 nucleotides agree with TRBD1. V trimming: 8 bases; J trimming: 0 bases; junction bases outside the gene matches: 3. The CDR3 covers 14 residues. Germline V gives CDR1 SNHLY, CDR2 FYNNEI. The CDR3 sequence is CASSGTGSTDTQYF. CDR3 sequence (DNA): TGTGCCAGCTCCGGGACAGGGAGCACAGATACGCAGTATTTT.

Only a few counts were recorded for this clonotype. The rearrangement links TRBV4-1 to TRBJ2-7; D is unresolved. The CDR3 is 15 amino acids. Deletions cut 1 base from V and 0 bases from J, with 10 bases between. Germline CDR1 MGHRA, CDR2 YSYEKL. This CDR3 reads CASSQGAVFSYEQYF. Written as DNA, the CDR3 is TGCGCCAGCAGCCAAGGTGCTGTATTCTCCTACGAGCAGTACTTC.

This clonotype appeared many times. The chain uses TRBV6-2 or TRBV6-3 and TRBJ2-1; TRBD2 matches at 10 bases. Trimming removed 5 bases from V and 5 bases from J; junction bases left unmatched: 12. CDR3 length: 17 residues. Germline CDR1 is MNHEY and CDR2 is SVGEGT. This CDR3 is CASSRGALAGANNEQFF. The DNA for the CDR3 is TGTGCCAGCAGTAGGGGGGCCCTAGCGGGGGCTAACAATGAGCAGTTCTTC.

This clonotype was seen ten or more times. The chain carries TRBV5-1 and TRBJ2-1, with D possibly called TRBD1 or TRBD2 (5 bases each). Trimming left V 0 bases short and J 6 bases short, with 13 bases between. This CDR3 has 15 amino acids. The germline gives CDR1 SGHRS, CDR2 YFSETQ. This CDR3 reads CASSLGQRGTNEQFF. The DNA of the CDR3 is TGCGCCAGCAGCTTGGGACAGAGGGGCACCAATGAGCAGTTCTTC.

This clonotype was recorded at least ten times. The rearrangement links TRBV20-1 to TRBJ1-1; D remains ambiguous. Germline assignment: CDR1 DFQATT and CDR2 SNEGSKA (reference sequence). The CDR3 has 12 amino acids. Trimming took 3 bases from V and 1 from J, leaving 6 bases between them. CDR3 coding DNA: TGCAGTGCTAGTGGTGGGAACACTGAAGCTTTCTTT. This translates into CSASGGNTEAFF.

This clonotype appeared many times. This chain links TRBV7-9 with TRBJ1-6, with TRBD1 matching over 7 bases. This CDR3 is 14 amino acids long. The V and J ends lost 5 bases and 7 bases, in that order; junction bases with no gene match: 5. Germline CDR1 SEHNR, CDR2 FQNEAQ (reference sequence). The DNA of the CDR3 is TGTGCCAGCAGCCACAGGGGAAGGAATTCACCCCTCCACTTT. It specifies CASSHRGRNSPLHF.

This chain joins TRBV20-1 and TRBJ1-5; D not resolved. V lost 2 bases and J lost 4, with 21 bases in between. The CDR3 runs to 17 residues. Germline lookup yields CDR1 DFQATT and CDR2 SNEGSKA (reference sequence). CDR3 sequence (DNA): TGCAGTGCTAGAAACCTCCTAGGAGGGTTTGCAAATCAGCCCCAGCATTTT. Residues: CSARNLLGGFANQPQHF.

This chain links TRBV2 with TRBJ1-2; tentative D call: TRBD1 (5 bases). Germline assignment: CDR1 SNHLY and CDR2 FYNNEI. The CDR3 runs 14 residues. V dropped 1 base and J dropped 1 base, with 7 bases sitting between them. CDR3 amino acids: CASSEGGYNYGYTF. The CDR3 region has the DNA TGTGCCAGCAGTGAAGGGGGCTATAACTATGGCTACACCTTC.

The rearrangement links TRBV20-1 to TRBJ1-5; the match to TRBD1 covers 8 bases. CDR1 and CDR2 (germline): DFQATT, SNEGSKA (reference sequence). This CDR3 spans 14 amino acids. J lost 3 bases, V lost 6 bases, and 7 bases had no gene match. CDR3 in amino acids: CSAQTGVNNQPQHF. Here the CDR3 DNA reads TGCAGTGCACAGACAGGGGTAAACAATCAGCCCCAGCATTTT.

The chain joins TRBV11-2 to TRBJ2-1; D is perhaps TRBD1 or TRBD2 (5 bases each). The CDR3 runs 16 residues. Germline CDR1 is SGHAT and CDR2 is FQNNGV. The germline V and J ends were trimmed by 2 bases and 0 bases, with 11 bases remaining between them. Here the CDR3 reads CASSLRDLFSYNEQFF. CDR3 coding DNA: TGTGCCAGCAGCTTAAGGGACCTCTTCTCCTACAATGAGCAGTTCTTC.

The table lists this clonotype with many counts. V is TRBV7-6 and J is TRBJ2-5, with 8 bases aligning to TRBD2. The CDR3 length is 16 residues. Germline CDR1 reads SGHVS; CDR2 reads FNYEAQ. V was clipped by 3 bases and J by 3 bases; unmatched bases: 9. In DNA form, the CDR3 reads TGTGCCAGCAGCTTTAACCCGAGCGGGGGAAAAGAGACCCAGTACTTC. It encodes CASSFNPSGGKETQYF.

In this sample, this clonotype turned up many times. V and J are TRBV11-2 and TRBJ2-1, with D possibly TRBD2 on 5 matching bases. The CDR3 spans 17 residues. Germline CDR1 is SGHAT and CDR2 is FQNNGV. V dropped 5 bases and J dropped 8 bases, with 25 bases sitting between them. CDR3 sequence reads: CASSQKRTGISSDEQFF. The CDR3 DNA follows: TGTGCCAGCAGCCAAAAGCGGACCGGGATAAGCAGCGATGAGCAGTTCTTC.

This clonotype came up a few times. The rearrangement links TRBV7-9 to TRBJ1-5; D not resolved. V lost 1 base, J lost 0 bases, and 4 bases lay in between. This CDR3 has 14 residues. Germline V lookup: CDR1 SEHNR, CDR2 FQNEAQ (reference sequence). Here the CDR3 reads CASSLGASNQPQHF. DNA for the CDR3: TGTGCCAGCAGCTTAGGGGCTAGCAATCAGCCCCAGCATTTT.

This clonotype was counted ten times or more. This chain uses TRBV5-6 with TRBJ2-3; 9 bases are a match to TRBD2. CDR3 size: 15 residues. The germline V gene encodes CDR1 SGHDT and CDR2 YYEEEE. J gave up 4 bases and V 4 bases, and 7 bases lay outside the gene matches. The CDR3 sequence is CASSPPSGDADTQYF. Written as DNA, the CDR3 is TGTGCCAGCAGCCCCCCTAGCGGGGACGCAGATACGCAGTATTTT. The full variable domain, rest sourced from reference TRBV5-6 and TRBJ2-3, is DAGVTQSPTHLIKTRGQQVTLRCSPKSGHDTVSWYQQALGQGPQFIFQYYEEEERQRGNFPDRFSGHQFPNYSSELNVNALLLGDSALYLCASSPPSGDADTQYFGPGTRLTVL.

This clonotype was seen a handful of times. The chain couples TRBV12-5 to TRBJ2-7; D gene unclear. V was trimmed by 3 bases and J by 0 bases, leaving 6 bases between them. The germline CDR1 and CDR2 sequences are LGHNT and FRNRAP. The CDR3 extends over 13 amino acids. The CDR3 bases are TGTGCTAGTGGTTTCGGCAGCTCCTACGAGCAGTACTTC. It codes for CASGFGSSYEQYF.